A single sample is the source of the 24 T cell receptor beta chains below, sequenced in a study of T cell repertoires in cytomegalovirus infection. TCRdb reprocessed the reads via MiXCR and lists one record per CDR3 protein. The repertoire has about 440,000 distinct CDR3 sequences, roughly 30% of them found once; the top ten carry roughly 13%. The sample consisted of PBMCs. All receptors derive from a human donor in good health (CMV status not recorded). Some clones in this sample may be carry-over from other donors' samples.

There are many counts of this clonotype. This chain links TRBV7-2 with TRBJ2-2; D gene uncertain. The V end was cut by 5 bases, the J end by 7 bases, with 11 bases between. The germline V gene encodes CDR1 SGHTA and CDR2 FQGNSA. CDR3 length: 13 amino acids. The CDR3 here is CASSPPRVGELFF. CDR3 bases: TGTGCCAGCAGCCCACCTAGAGTCGGGGAGCTGTTTTTT.

With regard to this clonotype: One end of the junction fails to match germline, which may point to a read error. V is TRBV4-3 and J is TRBJ1-1; tentative D call: TRBD1 (6 bases). Looked up from germline, CDR1 is LGHNA and CDR2 is YSLEER. The CDR3 has 16 residues. The CDR3 sequence is CASSQSRTARNTDAFF. For the CDR3, the DNA is TGCGCCAGCAGCCAATCAAGGACAGCGAGGAACACTGATGCTTTCTTT.

The V gene is TRBV2, the J gene TRBJ2-5; 7 bases align to TRBD2. The CDR3 has 15 residues. The V gene's germline CDR1 is SNHLY and CDR2 FYNNEI. V lost 6 bases, J lost 7 bases, and 14 bases stayed unmatched. CDR3 in amino acids: CASRQSGTKMGTQYF. The CDR3 region has the DNA TGTGCCAGCAGACAATCCGGGACTAAAATGGGGACCCAGTACTTC.

The J gene is TRBJ2-1, the V gene TRBV6-2 or TRBV6-3; D assignment may be TRBD1 or TRBD2 (5 bases each). Deletions cut 6 bases from V and 10 bases from J, with 22 bases between. The CDR3 contains 15 residues. CDR1 and CDR2 (germline): MNHEY, SVGEGT. CDR3 nucleotides: TGTGCCAGCAGCCGGGACCCTCGTAACACATTAGAGCAGTTCTTC. This encodes CASSRDPRNTLEQFF.

CDR3 nucleotides: TGTGCCAGCAGTTTATTCGGGGGCCGCACAGATACGCAGTATTTT. This sequence encodes CASSLFGGRTDTQYF. The chain has TRBV27 and TRBJ2-3; D possibly uses TRBD1 or TRBD2 (6 bases each). CDR1 MNHEY and CDR2 SMNVEV come from the germline V gene (reference sequence). V was cut by 1 base and J by 1 base, with 9 bases left in between. The CDR3 runs to 15 residues.

The chain has TRBV6-6 and TRBJ2-2; 7 bases are a match to TRBD2. Germline CDR1 reads MNHNY; CDR2 reads SVGAGI (reference sequence). V was clipped by 2 bases and J by 0 bases; unmatched bases: 0. CDR3 length: 15 amino acids. The CDR3 DNA sequence: TGTGCCAGCAGTTACGGGAGGGCGAACACCGGGGAGCTGTTTTTT. It specifies CASSYGRANTGELFF.

This chain connects TRBV5-1 to TRBJ2-7; D remains unclear. Per the germline V gene, CDR1 is SGHRS and CDR2 is YFSETQ. There are 15 residues in the CDR3. Deletions cut 1 base from V and 2 bases from J, with 13 bases between. For the CDR3, the DNA is TGCGCCAGCAGCTTGAGAGACCCTAGGGCCTACGAGCAGTACTTC. It codes for CASSLRDPRAYEQYF.

This chain joins TRBV28 and TRBJ1-3; 10 bases fit TRBD1. Germline CDR1 and CDR2: MDHEN and SYDVKM. V was clipped by 5 bases and J by 4 bases; unmatched bases: 2. This CDR3 is built from 14 residues. CDR3: CASSGQGDGNTIYF. In DNA, the CDR3 is TGTGCCAGCAGTGGACAGGGGGACGGAAACACCATATATTTT.

The rearrangement joins TRBV5-4 to TRBJ1-3, with TRBD1 as a possible D gene (6 bases). Trimming shortened V by 0 bases and J by 6 bases, and 13 bases separated the two germline ends. This CDR3 comprises 15 residues. Germline CDR1 and CDR2: SGHNT and YYREEE (reference sequence). CDR3 loop: CASSLGGQSINTIYF. CDR3 DNA sequence: TGTGCCAGCAGCTTGGGAGGACAGTCAATAAACACCATATATTTT.

V and J are TRBV12-3 or TRBV12-4 and TRBJ1-2; D uncertain. The V gene lost 5 bases and the J gene lost 4 bases, with 17 bases spanning the gap. The CDR3 is made up of 15 amino acids. The CDR3 here is CASSLAGPAAYGYTF. In DNA form, the CDR3 reads TGTGCCAGCAGTCTCGCGGGCCCCGCTGCCTATGGCTACACCTTC.

This clonotype showed up just a few times. The chain carries TRBV5-1 and TRBJ2-1; possible D gene TRBD1, 7 bases. V was trimmed by 6 bases and J by 8 bases, leaving 18 bases between them. The germline CDR1 and CDR2 sequences are SGHRS and YFSETQ. This CDR3 is built from 14 residues. CDR3 residues: CASKVTGTSDEQFF. CDR3 nucleotide sequence: TGCGCCAGCAAGGTGACAGGGACTTCGGATGAGCAGTTCTTC.

This clonotype was counted once. A much larger clone is a single base away; this may be a read error. The rearrangement joins TRBV6-6 to TRBJ2-5; TRBD1 is a possible D gene (6 bases). Germline lookup yields CDR1 MNHNY and CDR2 SVGAGI (reference sequence). The CDR3 contains 14 residues. V was cut by 4 bases and J by 9 bases, with 18 bases left in between. The CDR3 is CASSFRGRMEAQYF. The CDR3 DNA is TGTGCCAGCAGTTTTAGGGGGAGAATGGAGGCCCAGTACTTC.

Many counts were recorded for this clonotype. This chain joins TRBV12-3 or TRBV12-4 and TRBJ2-2, with TRBD2 identical over 9 bases. The V and J ends lost 3 bases and 5 bases, in that order; junction bases with no gene match: 7. The CDR3 is 16 residues long. The CDR3, as DNA: TGTGCCAGCAGTTTCGCCGGGACTAGCCGGACCGGGGAGCTGTTTTTT. It is translated as CASSFAGTSRTGELFF.

This clonotype was picked up many times. This chain joins TRBV7-2 and TRBJ2-7; 16 bases match TRBD2. The CDR3 has 17 amino acids. Per the germline V gene, CDR1 is SGHTA and CDR2 is FQGNSA. The V and J ends lost 0 bases and 9 bases, in that order; junction bases with no gene match: 8. The CDR3 protein is CASSLAGTSGGAGGQYF. The CDR3 nucleotides are TGTGCCAGCAGCTTAGCAGGGACTAGCGGGGGGGCCGGGGGGCAGTACTTC.

The gene calls are TRBV12-3 or TRBV12-4 and TRBJ2-2; 9 nucleotides line up with TRBD2. This CDR3 spans 15 amino acids. V dropped 3 bases and J dropped 6; count of bases not matched to a gene: 5. In DNA, the CDR3 is TGTGCCAGCAGTTTTGGCGGGGGGGCCTCCGGGGAGCTGTTTTTT. This gives the protein CASSFGGGASGELFF.

This clonotype has at least ten counts. Relative to the germline gene, one junction end is altered; a read error may explain this. V usage is TRBV7-6 and J usage is TRBJ2-5; TRBD2 matches at 7 bases. The CDR3 consists of 16 residues. CDR1 and CDR2 from the germline V gene are SGHVS and FNYEAQ. CDR3 sequence reads: CASSLQREGTQETQYF. The CDR3 DNA sequence: TGTGCCAGCAGCCTTCAAAGGGAGGGGACCCAAGAAACCCAGTACTTC.

The chain links TRBV28 to TRBJ1-5; D uncertain. The CDR3 is made up of 16 amino acids. The germline CDR1 and CDR2 sequences are MDHEN and SYDVKM. V gave up 4 bases and J gave up 2 bases, with 15 bases separating them. The CDR3 region has the DNA TGTGCCAGCAGTTCCTATGAGGGTTCTGGCAATCAGCCCCAGCATTTT. This encodes CASSSYEGSGNQPQHF.

Comments on this clonotype: Given the absence of the conserved phenylalanine or tryptophan at the CDR3 end, a read error is likely. J is TRBJ2-3 and V is TRBV27; D not resolved. V was pared by 5 bases and J by 6 bases, with 6 bases between. This CDR3 comprises 11 residues. The germline gives CDR1 MNHEY, CDR2 SMNVEV (reference sequence). CDR3 region: CASSHMDTQYC. DNA of the CDR3: TGTGCCAGCAGTCACATGGATACGCAGTATTGT.

The chain uses TRBV6-1 and TRBJ2-1; perhaps TRBD1 as D (5 bases). This CDR3 is 15 amino acids long. Trimming shortened V by 5 bases and J by 5 bases, and 16 bases separated the two germline ends. Germline loops: CDR1 MNHNS, CDR2 SASEGT. The CDR3 DNA reads TGTGCCAGCAGTTACAGGCCGGACCCAAACAATGAGCAGTTCTTC. Residues: CASSYRPDPNNEQFF.

The table lists this clonotype with a few counts. The chain is built from TRBV28 and TRBJ1-5; D is unclear. This CDR3 is 11 amino acids long. Germline lookup yields CDR1 MDHEN and CDR2 SYDVKM. Deletions cut 6 bases from V and 5 bases from J, with 5 bases between. CDR3 sequence: CASRHDQPQHF. CDR3 DNA sequence: TGTGCCAGCAGACATGATCAGCCCCAGCATTTT.

The V and J genes are TRBV19 and TRBJ2-5; TRBD2 is a possible D gene (6 bases). Trimming took off 6 bases at V and 1 base at J, with 18 bases between the two ends. This CDR3 contains 16 residues. Looked up from germline, CDR1 is LNHDA and CDR2 is SQIVND (reference sequence). The CDR3 DNA sequence: TGTGCCAGTAGCGCCTCAATCGCGGGACGCCAAGAGACCCAGTACTTC. Translating it yields CASSASIAGRQETQYF. The variable domain in full, with the rest retrieved from reference TRBV19 and TRBJ2-5, is DGGITQSPKYLFRKEGQNVTLSCEQNLNHDAMYWYRQDPGQGLRLIYYSQIVNDFQKGDIAEGYSVSREKKESFPLTVTSAQKNPTAFYLCASSASIAGRQETQYFGPGTRLLVL.

The chain carries TRBV20-1 and TRBJ2-7; D is unresolved. V lost 3 bases, J lost 3 bases, and 12 bases lay in between. The CDR3 contains 13 residues. Germline V lookup: CDR1 DFQATT, CDR2 SNEGSKA (reference sequence). CDR3 in DNA: TGCAGTGCTAGCCGGGCTTCGGACTACGAGCAGTACTTC. This encodes CSASRASDYEQYF.

This chain links TRBV7-2 with TRBJ2-3, with D tentatively TRBD2 (6 bases). Per germline, CDR1 SGHTA and CDR2 FQGNSA. This CDR3 region has 16 residues. The V and J ends lost 3 bases and 1 base respectively, with 14 bases between them. CDR3 DNA: TGTGCCAGCAGCTTTCACTCTCGCGGGGGCACAGATACGCAGTATTTT. This codes for CASSFHSRGGTDTQYF.

This clonotype has a count of ten or more. The genes are TRBV7-2 and TRBJ2-1; 7 bases fit TRBD1. The CDR3 spans 13 residues. Germline CDR1 SGHTA, CDR2 FQGNSA. Germline trimming cut 5 bases from V and 5 bases from J; bases unmatched to any gene: 3. CDR3 DNA: TGTGCCAGCAGCCGGGACAGAAACAATGAGCAGTTCTTC. Its protein product is CASSRDRNNEQFF.